The next 3 T cell receptor beta chains were all read from a single sample in a study of blood T cells in healthy people across ages. Through a sample-barcoded 5' primer and a J-beta primer mix, a second PCR was run for roughly 7 to 11 cycles. Each CDR3 protein is one row after TCRdb ran MiXCR on the 5' RACE reads. The sample carries hundreds of thousands of distinct CDR3 sequences, around 42% recorded once. The sequencing sample was made of blood. The receptors were sampled from a man in his 60s in good health.

The chain employs TRBV24-1 and TRBJ2-6; no firm D call. The CDR3 sequence is 15 residues long. Germline loops: CDR1 KGHDR, CDR2 SFDVKD. V was trimmed by 2 bases and J by 0 bases, leaving 4 bases between them. The CDR3, as DNA: TGTGCCACCAGTGATTACAGCTCTGGGGCCAACGTCCTGACTTTC. As protein: CATSDYSSGANVLTF.

Of note for this clonotype: A read error may account for a junction end that differs from germline. The gene calls are TRBV7-9 and TRBJ1-2; no firm D call. Germline values: CDR1 SEHNR, CDR2 FQNEAQ (reference sequence). The CDR3 is 13 amino acids. The CDR3 bases are TGTGTCAGCAGCTTAGCGCGGTACCGTGGCTACACCTTC. Amino acid sequence: CVSSLARYRGYTF.

CDR3 in amino acids: CASSPYGDEETQYF. For the CDR3, the DNA is TGTGCCAGCAGCCCGTACGGGGATGAAGAGACCCAGTACTTC. This rearrangement joins TRBV6-2 or TRBV6-3 to TRBJ2-5; D may be TRBD2 (5 bases). The CDR3 has 14 residues. Deletions cut 6 bases from V and 3 bases from J, with 14 bases between. From germline, CDR1 is MNHEY and CDR2 SVGEGT.